Given below is one TCR beta chain in context. Its target is not known. The sample comes from a study of cytomegalovirus exposure and HLA in healthy donors. Notes on the study in general: Both high specificity and high sensitivity reportedly marked the classifier's diagnosis of cytomegalovirus status. Association with HLA alleles at 0.05 false discovery rate was found for around 17,000 TCR beta sequences in a later analysis. Excluded were some V segments that proved indistinguishable, including TRBV6-2 and TRBV6-3.

13 Jbeta primers and 60 Vbeta primers were used for the PCR. Profiled with immunoSEQ multiplex PCR; TCRdb holds only in-frame clones, not every one. This sample has 90,000 to 110,000 clones, with 60% to 85% found just once. The germline V gene encodes CDR1 ENHRY and CDR2 SYGVKD. Trimming took 3 bases from V and 8 from J, leaving 13 bases between them. The CDR3 has 14 residues. The sample consisted of PBMCs. This receptor was identified in a male donor in good health and CMV-seronegative. V gene TRBV10-3 combines with J gene TRBJ1-4; tentatively, D is TRBD1 (6 bases). CDR3 in DNA: TGTGCCATCAGTGAACGACAGGATGGAGAAAAACTGTTTTTT. It is translated as CAISERQDGEKLFF.